This passage covers 16 T cell receptor beta chains from one sample sequenced in a study of T cell changes during pregnancy in multiple sclerosis (dated by TCRdb to the late 2010s). Receptor libraries were prepared by the immunoSEQ multiplex PCR assay. Not all clones reach the TCRdb copy of this immuneACCESS table, which keeps in-frame sequences only. Checked studies attribute under half of the gap to unresolved V genes and leave the rest unexplained. Across this sample there are approximately 30,000 clones, with under 90% seen only once. The ten largest account for approximately 4.1% of the sample. The source was CD8+ T cells from peripheral blood mononuclear cells, collected after pregnancy. These receptors were taken from a female donor with multiple sclerosis, enrolled in a pregnancy study.

The chain recombines TRBV9 with TRBJ1-2, with D possibly being TRBD1 (5 bases). There are 13 residues in the CDR3. The germline V gene has CDR1 SGDLS and CDR2 YYNGEE. The V end was cut by 5 bases, the J end by 4 bases, with 12 bases between. This chain's CDR3 is CASRGQSLYGYTF. Here the CDR3 DNA reads TGTGCCAGCAGGGGGCAGAGCCTCTATGGCTACACCTTC.

The V gene is TRBV9, the J gene TRBJ2-3, with 10 nucleotides matching TRBD2. Looked up from germline, CDR1 is SGDLS and CDR2 is YYNGEE. The CDR3 loop spans 17 amino acids. Germline trimming cut 4 bases from V and 2 bases from J; bases unmatched to any gene: 10. This CDR3 reads CASSHSGSGGVTDTQYF. CDR3 coding DNA: TGTGCCAGCAGCCACAGTGGGAGCGGGGGGGTCACAGATACGCAGTATTTT.

The rearrangement links TRBV10-2 to TRBJ2-2; TRBD1 aligns across 7 bases. The CDR3 totals 15 residues. Germline V gives CDR1 WSHSY, CDR2 SAAADI. The V and J ends lost 4 bases and 6 bases, in that order; junction bases with no gene match: 8. CDR3 DNA sequence: TGCGCCAGCAGTGCGACAGGGACGGCTGCCGGGGAGCTGTTTTTT. Residues: CASSATGTAAGELFF.

J is TRBJ2-4 and V is TRBV5-4, with TRBD1 matching over 7 bases. Germline assignment: CDR1 SGHNT and CDR2 YYREEE (reference sequence). The CDR3 totals 14 residues. The junction had 5 bases not matched to a gene; V was cut back by 3 bases and J by 5 bases. The CDR3 region has the DNA TGTGCCAGCAGCTCTTCCGGGACAGAAAACATTCAGTACTTC. It yields the protein CASSSSGTENIQYF. The full variable domain, completed using reference TRBV5-4 and TRBJ2-4, is ETGVTQSPTHLIKTRGQQVTLRCSSQSGHNTVSWYQQALGQGPQFIFQYYREEENGRGNFPPRFSGLQFPNYSSELNVNALELDDSALYLCASSSSGTENIQYFGAGTRLSVL.

The J gene is TRBJ1-1, the V gene TRBV4-3; weak D call: TRBD1 (5 bases). Trimming took off 0 bases at V and 8 bases at J, with 28 bases between the two ends. Germline CDR1 LGHNA, CDR2 YSLEER. The CDR3 totals 19 residues. Here the CDR3 reads CASSQDSGPDSRLGGEAFF. CDR3 nucleotide sequence: TGCGCCAGCAGCCAAGATTCTGGGCCAGACAGCCGGCTTGGTGGGGAAGCTTTCTTT.

This clone was counted once. This rearrangement joins TRBV4-3 to TRBJ2-7, with 12 bases fitting TRBD1. V lost 4 bases, J lost 4 bases, and 8 bases stayed unmatched. The CDR3 consists of 16 residues. Per germline, CDR1 LGHNA and CDR2 YSLEER. The CDR3 region is CASSLTRDRGLYEQYF. DNA for the CDR3: TGCGCCAGCAGCCTCACACGGGACAGGGGGCTTTACGAGCAGTACTTC.

The chain couples TRBV6-5 to TRBJ1-1; D is perhaps TRBD1 (5 bases). With 5 bases removed from V and 7 bases from J, the gap between germline ends came to 20 bases. From germline, CDR1 is MNHEY and CDR2 SVGAGI. The CDR3 covers 15 residues. The CDR3 loop reads CASSPRESHKYEAFF. CDR3 DNA: TGTGCCAGCAGTCCCAGGGAAAGCCACAAATATGAAGCTTTCTTT.

The DNA for the CDR3 is TGTGCCAGCAGCTTAGTACAGGGGGACGAGCAGTACTTC. Its translation is CASSLVQGDEQYF. The rearrangement joins TRBV7-6 to TRBJ2-7; 8 nucleotides line up with TRBD1. From germline, CDR1 is SGHVS and CDR2 FNYEAQ. V lost 1 base, J lost 5 bases, and 1 base stayed unmatched. This CDR3 contains 13 residues. The full variable domain, with the rest looked up from reference TRBV7-6 and TRBJ2-7, is GAGVSQSPRYKVTKRGQDVALRCDPISGHVSLYWYRQALGQGPEFLTYFNYEAQQDKSGLPNDRFSAERPEGSISTLTIQRTEQRDSAMYRCASSLVQGDEQYFGPGTRLTVT.

This clone occurred once. The CDR3 bases are TGTGCCAGCAGCCCCCTGACAGTTCCCTACGAGCAGTACTTC. It codes for CASSPLTVPYEQYF. The J gene is TRBJ2-7, the V gene TRBV25-1; possibly TRBD1 for D (5 bases). The CDR3 consists of 14 residues. V gave up 6 bases and J gave up 2 bases, with 14 bases separating them. In germline, CDR1 is MGHDK, CDR2 SYGVNS.

The chain links TRBV6-4 to TRBJ2-1, with 11 bases identical to TRBD1. Germline loops: CDR1 MRHNA, CDR2 SNTAGT. Trimming at V came to 6 bases and at J to 6 bases, leaving 7 bases not matched to a gene. This CDR3 is 15 amino acids long. In DNA form, the CDR3 reads TGTGCCAGCAGCGAAGCCGGGACAGGGGGCAATGAGCAGTTCTTC. Translated: CASSEAGTGGNEQFF.

The chain couples TRBV6-4 to TRBJ2-5, with 9 bases lining up with TRBD1. Germline loops: CDR1 MRHNA, CDR2 SNTAGT. The CDR3 totals 15 residues. The junction had 3 bases not matched to a gene; V was cut back by 4 bases and J by 0 bases. CDR3 DNA: TGTGCCAGCAGTGCCAGGACAGGGGACCAAGAGACCCAGTACTTC. Its translation: CASSARTGDQETQYF.

This chain connects TRBV4-3 to TRBJ2-2; D uncertain. Trimming shortened V by 0 bases and J by 1 base, and 6 bases separated the two germline ends. CDR1 is LGHNA and CDR2 is YSLEER in the germline V gene. This CDR3 has 15 amino acids. The CDR3 DNA follows: TGCGCCAGCAGCCAAGATCTCCGGAACACCGGGGAGCTGTTTTTT. Its protein product is CASSQDLRNTGELFF.

This clone was seen a single time. The genes are TRBV4-3 and TRBJ2-7, with 7 bases aligning to TRBD2. Germline values: CDR1 LGHNA, CDR2 YSLEER. CDR3 size: 16 residues. V lost 0 bases and J lost 0; bases outside the gene matches: 5. The CDR3 coding sequence is TGCGCCAGCAGCCAAGAGGGGGGGGAGAGCTCCTACGAGCAGTACTTC. This gives the protein CASSQEGGESSYEQYF.

The chain uses TRBV5-5 and TRBJ2-4, with D unresolved. The CDR3 contains 15 residues. Germline V lookup: CDR1 SGHKS, CDR2 YYEKEE (reference sequence). V lost 1 base, J lost 1 base, and 9 bases lay in between. As DNA, the CDR3 is TGTGCCAGCAGCTTGCTAGAGTGGGCCAAAAACATTCAGTACTTC. The encoded protein is CASSLLEWAKNIQYF.

Written as DNA, the CDR3 is TGTGCCAGCAGCTTCGGACAGGTAGGATTAGTGCGCATTGGAAACACCATATATTTT. This translates into CASSFGQVGLVRIGNTIYF. V and J are TRBV7-2 and TRBJ1-3; 7 positions match TRBD1. Looked up from germline, CDR1 is SGHTA and CDR2 is FQGNSA. The length of the CDR3 is 19 residues. Germline trimming cut 3 bases from V and 3 bases from J; bases unmatched to any gene: 17.

The genes are TRBV7-8 and TRBJ1-4; D is uncertain. V was pared by 5 bases and J by 7 bases, with 23 bases between. From germline, CDR1 is SGHVS and CDR2 FQNEAQ. There are 17 residues in the CDR3. Here the CDR3 reads CASSLGTSGILLEKLFF. In DNA, the CDR3 is TGTGCCAGCAGCCTAGGCACGTCCGGGATCCTCCTTGAAAAACTGTTTTTT.